The clone carrying this T cell receptor (beta chain) was recorded many times. Antigen unknown. In the original processing: From 23,224 to 690,600 TCRs were found per sample, with a median of approximately 96,000. TCRdb ran MiXCR on the RACE reads and lists one entry per CDR3 protein. TCRdb's processing, not the study's, gives the V and J calls here. The sample holds 350,000 or so distinct CDR3 sequences, about 7% seen once. Time point denoted: patch test 1, 2 weeks after DPC sensitization. The treatment: therapeutic diphenylcyclopropenone sensitization with weekly scalp DPC. This sample stems from a study of human T cells and chemical hapten exposure. Study information: Reading of the patch tests, which applied 0.01% DPC to the upper back, occurred at 6 days. Recorded diagnoses among the mostly female patients were alopecia areata, totalis or universalis.

Findings and caveats of the study: The count of PT1 expanded TCRs correlated positively with patch test score.

The source is a woman aged 18-29 years with alopecia areata. Some clones in this sample may be carry-over from other donors' samples. Sequenced here: whole blood, sampled in connection with sensitization to the hapten diphenylcyclopropenone (DPC).

CDR3 protein: CSASRDRGLDEQFF. The CDR3 bases are TGCAGCGCCTCTCGGGACAGGGGGTTGGATGAGCAGTTCTTC. V gene TRBV29-1 combines with J gene TRBJ2-1; TRBD1 agrees at 11 bases. The CDR3 consists of 14 residues. Germline V gene sequence: CDR1 SQVTM, CDR2 ANQGSEA. The trim removed 7 bases at V and 8 bases at J, leaving 10 bases unmatched.